Listed here are 21 T cell receptor beta chains from one sample, sequenced in a study of T cells in Graves' hyperthyroidism and ophthalmopathy. It was RNA transcripts that yielded the amplified TCR beta CDR3 regions. The primer set for the first-round RT-PCR of the TCR CDR3 was HTBI. Using its own MiXCR run on the multiplex PCR reads, TCRdb lists one record per CDR3 protein. The sample has a few hundred thousand distinct CDR3 sequences, 15% to 20% seen once. Sequenced sample: blood. Receptors were obtained from a young man with Graves' ophthalmopathy.

The V gene is TRBV7-9, the J gene TRBJ2-1; TRBD2 aligns across 15 bases. The CDR3 runs 16 residues. Germline assignment: CDR1 SEHNR and CDR2 FQNEAQ (reference sequence). Germline trimming cut 5 bases from V and 5 bases from J; bases unmatched to any gene: 4. The CDR3 loop reads CASSRTSGGADNEQFF. The CDR3 DNA is TGTGCCAGCAGCCGGACTAGCGGGGGGGCCGACAATGAGCAGTTCTTC. The full variable domain, its missing parts supplied by reference TRBV7-9 and TRBJ2-1, is DTGVSQNPRHKITKRGQNVTFRCDPISEHNRLYWYRQTLGQGPEFLTYFQNEAQLEKSRLLSDRFSAERPKGSFSTLEIQRTEQGDSAMYLCASSRTSGGADNEQFFGPGTRLTVL.

This clonotype appeared a few times. J is TRBJ2-3 and V is TRBV10-3, with no clear D. This CDR3 has 11 residues. The V and J ends lost 10 bases and 4 bases respectively, with 9 bases between them. Germline V gives CDR1 ENHRY, CDR2 SYGVKD. CDR3 sequence reads: CATADPDTQYF. The CDR3 DNA follows: TGTGCCACCGCAGATCCAGATACGCAGTATTTT.

The table lists this clonotype with a few counts. V and J are TRBV6-1 and TRBJ2-4; the match to TRBD1 covers 7 bases. CDR1 is MNHNS, CDR2 SASEGT, per germline. The CDR3 has 15 amino acids. J lost 1 base, V lost 10 bases, and 10 bases had no gene match. As DNA, the CDR3 is TGTGCCACCCGGGCGAGGGGGCTGGCCAAAAACATTCAGTACTTC. Amino acids: CATRARGLAKNIQYF.

This chain joins TRBV20-1 and TRBJ1-5; 7 positions agree with TRBD1. Germline-derived CDR1 and CDR2 are DFQATT and SNEGSKA (reference sequence). The CDR3 runs to 14 residues. V dropped 3 bases and J dropped 12; count of bases not matched to a gene: 14. CDR3 loop: CSASVAGGNRVQHF. The CDR3 DNA is TGCAGTGCTAGCGTGGCAGGGGGGAATCGGGTCCAGCATTTT.

This clonotype was seen repeatedly, ten times or more. The chain couples TRBV6-1 to TRBJ1-4; 7 nucleotides align to TRBD1. Germline V CDR1 and CDR2: MNHNS, SASEGT. Trimming removed 6 bases from V and 4 bases from J; junction bases left unmatched: 8. The CDR3 contains 15 residues. The CDR3 nucleotides are TGTGCCAGCAGACATCCAGGGGGAGGTAATGAAAAACTGTTTTTT. Amino acids: CASRHPGGGNEKLFF.

This clonotype was observed at least ten times. V gene TRBV6-1 combines with J gene TRBJ1-1; no clear D gene. The V end was cut by 6 bases, the J end by 0 bases, with 11 bases between. Germline V gene lookup returns CDR1 MNHNS and CDR2 SASEGT. The CDR3 runs to 14 residues. The CDR3 is CASSGLGLNTEAFF. CDR3 nucleotide sequence: TGTGCCAGCAGCGGGTTGGGCCTGAACACTGAAGCTTTCTTT.

CDR3 sequence: CASRRTSGPPTDTQYF. The CDR3 DNA reads as TGCGCCAGCAGGAGGACTAGCGGGCCTCCCACAGATACGCAGTATTTT. The chain recombines TRBV5-1 with TRBJ2-3; TRBD2 aligns across 11 bases. There are 16 residues in the CDR3. The germline V gene encodes CDR1 SGHRS and CDR2 YFSETQ. The junction had 7 bases not matched to a gene; V was cut back by 5 bases and J by 2 bases. Full variable domain (outside the CDR3, taken from reference TRBV5-1 and TRBJ2-3): KAGVTQTPRYLIKTRGQQVTLSCSPISGHRSVSWYQQTPGQGLQFLFEYFSETQRNKGNFPGRFSGRQFSNSRSEMNVSTLELGDSALYLCASRRTSGPPTDTQYFGPGTRLTVL.

This chain connects TRBV20-1 to TRBJ2-5, with D tentatively TRBD2 (5 bases). Germline V gene sequence: CDR1 DFQATT, CDR2 SNEGSKA (reference sequence). Trimming stripped 0 bases from V and 11 bases from J, with 19 bases between. The CDR3 extends over 14 amino acids. In DNA form, the CDR3 reads TGCAGTGCTAGAGATCAGGAGGAAGGCAGAGTTCAGTACTTC. Its translation: CSARDQEEGRVQYF.

This clonotype was counted at least ten times. V usage is TRBV18 and J usage is TRBJ2-7, with 10 bases lining up with TRBD1. V was pared by 6 bases and J by 6 bases, with 11 bases of the junction left unmatched. CDR3 length equals 15 residues. The V gene's germline CDR1 is KGHSH and CDR2 LQKENI. CDR3 protein: CASSLTEGQGVEQYF. CDR3 DNA: TGTGCCAGCTCGCTAACTGAAGGACAGGGGGTCGAGCAGTACTTC.

Notes on this clonotype: A read error may be the cause here, since a much bigger clone is one base away. The chain links TRBV18 to TRBJ2-5; D is ambiguous. Germline V gene sequence: CDR1 KGHSH, CDR2 LQKENI. This CDR3 region has 13 residues. CDR3 in amino acids: CAGSPTIQETQYF. As DNA, the CDR3 is TGTGCCGGCTCACCGACCATCCAAGAGACCCAGTACTTC.

This rearrangement joins TRBV14 to TRBJ1-1; D is undetermined. CDR3 length: 14 residues. V was shortened by 1 base and J by 6 bases, with 12 bases between the two germline ends. CDR1 is SGHDN and CDR2 is FVKESK in the germline V gene. CDR3 sequence (DNA): TGTGCCAGCAGCCAAGGGGCATCGGGATCTGAAGCTTTCTTT. Its protein is CASSQGASGSEAFF. The full variable domain, its missing parts supplied by reference TRBV14 and TRBJ1-1, is EAGVTQFPSHSVIEKGQTVTLRCDPISGHDNLYWYRRVMGKEIKFLLHFVKESKQDESGMPNNRFLAERTGGTYSTLKVQPAELEDSGVYFCASSQGASGSEAFFGQGTRLTVV.

Only a few counts were recorded for this clonotype. The chain links TRBV10-1 to TRBJ1-1; D remains ambiguous. The CDR3 extends over 14 amino acids. V lost 1 base and J lost 1, with 7 bases in between. The germline V gene has CDR1 WNHNN and CDR2 SYGVQD (reference sequence). In nucleotides, the CDR3 is TGCGCCAGCAGTGAGTACAAGGAGAACACTGAAGCTTTCTTT. Protein: CASSEYKENTEAFF.

As concerns this clonotype: A much larger clone sits a single nucleotide away, making a read error possible. The chain employs TRBV20-1 and TRBJ2-7, with 11 nucleotides matching TRBD2. The CDR3 has 13 residues. The J segment lost 5 bases and the V segment lost 1 base, leaving 1 base of the junction unmatched. The germline V gene has CDR1 DFQATT and CDR2 SNEGSKA (reference sequence). In DNA form, the CDR3 reads TGCAGTGCTAGAGGACTAGCGGGGAACGAGCAGTACTTC. This encodes CSARGLAGNEQYF.

This clonotype was counted many times. The chain links TRBV2 to TRBJ2-4, with D possibly being TRBD1 (6 bases). The CDR3 length is 16 residues. Per the germline V gene, CDR1 is SNHLY and CDR2 is FYNNEI. Between the trimmed V and J ends, which lost 10 bases and 2 bases, there was a span of 21 bases. Here the CDR3 reads CANTLRSQGTKNIQYF. DNA of the CDR3: TGTGCCAACACCCTTCGCTCGCAGGGGACCAAAAACATTCAGTACTTC.

This chain connects TRBV7-2 to TRBJ2-3; D is ambiguous. The CDR3 sequence is 15 residues long. Germline assignment: CDR1 SGHTA and CDR2 FQGNSA. V gave up 0 bases and J gave up 3 bases, with 10 bases separating them. This chain's CDR3 is CASSLALEGTDTQYF. The CDR3 nucleotides read TGTGCCAGCAGCTTAGCGCTAGAAGGGACAGATACGCAGTATTTT.

This clonotype was detected many times. V usage is TRBV7-9 and J usage is TRBJ2-1, with 8 bases aligning to TRBD1. The CDR3 extends over 19 amino acids. Per germline, CDR1 SEHNR and CDR2 FQNEAQ (reference sequence). With 2 bases clipped from V and 6 bases from J, the junction kept 18 bases outside the gene matches. The CDR3 DNA follows: TGTGCCAGCAGCTTACCAAGGGGTCGGGACAGGTACTGGGTCAATGAGCAGTTCTTC. This codes for CASSLPRGRDRYWVNEQFF.

The sample holds many counts of this clonotype. The chain uses TRBV6-1 and TRBJ1-1, with D possibly TRBD1 on 5 matching bases. CDR3 length equals 15 residues. V was trimmed by 3 bases and J by 4 bases, leaving 15 bases between them. Germline V gives CDR1 MNHNS, CDR2 SASEGT. CDR3 region: CASSDAGTGITEAFF. The CDR3 region has the DNA TGTGCCAGCAGTGATGCCGGGACTGGAATCACTGAAGCTTTCTTT.

This clonotype was counted at least ten times. The V call is TRBV11-3, the J call TRBJ2-1, with 11 bases fitting TRBD1. CDR3 length: 13 amino acids. Germline values: CDR1 SGHNT, CDR2 YENEEA. V shed 4 bases and J 9 bases; nucleotides not matched to a gene: 2. This CDR3 is CASSSDRGLEQFF. CDR3 DNA: TGTGCCAGCAGCTCGGACAGGGGGCTTGAGCAGTTCTTC.

The V call is TRBV11-2, the J call TRBJ2-5; 14 bases agree with TRBD2. The CDR3 covers 18 residues. Trimming removed 5 bases from V and 5 bases from J; junction bases left unmatched: 13. Germline V lookup: CDR1 SGHAT, CDR2 FQNNGV. This CDR3 is CASSTRLAGGPMEETQYF. DNA of the CDR3: TGTGCCAGCAGCACCCGACTAGCGGGGGGGCCCATGGAGGAGACCCAGTACTTC.

In its sample, this clonotype was seen a few times. The chain combines TRBV29-1 with TRBJ2-3; the D is unclear. The germline V gene has CDR1 SQVTM and CDR2 ANQGSEA. V lost 2 bases and J 4 bases, leaving 4 bases between the germline ends. This CDR3 region has 11 residues. In DNA form, the CDR3 reads TGCAGCGTTGAACAGGCAGATACGCAGTATTTT. Translating it yields CSVEQADTQYF.

The chain couples TRBV6-1 to TRBJ2-7; TRBD1 aligns across 9 bases. The CDR3 is 18 residues long. V dropped 5 bases and J dropped 7; count of bases not matched to a gene: 21. CDR1 is MNHNS and CDR2 is SASEGT in the germline V gene. DNA of the CDR3: TGTGCCAGCAGTACCCCCTTCATAGGGACAGGGAATCCTTTGGAGCAGTACTTC. Translation: CASSTPFIGTGNPLEQYF.